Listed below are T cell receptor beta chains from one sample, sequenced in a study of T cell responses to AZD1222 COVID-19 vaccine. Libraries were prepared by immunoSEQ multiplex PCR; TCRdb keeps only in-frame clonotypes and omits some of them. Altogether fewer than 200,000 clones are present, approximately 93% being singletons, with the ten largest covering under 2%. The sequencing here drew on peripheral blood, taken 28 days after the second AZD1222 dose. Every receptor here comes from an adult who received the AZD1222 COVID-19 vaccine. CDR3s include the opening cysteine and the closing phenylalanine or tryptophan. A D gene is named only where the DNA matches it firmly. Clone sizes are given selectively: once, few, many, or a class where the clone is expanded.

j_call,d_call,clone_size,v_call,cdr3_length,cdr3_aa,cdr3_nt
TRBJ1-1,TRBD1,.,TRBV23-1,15,CASSQSPYRGSWAFF,TGCGCCAGCAGTCAATCGCCCTACAGGGGTTCGTGGGCTTTCTTT
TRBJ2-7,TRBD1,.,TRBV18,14,CASSPNDRAYEQYF,TGTGCCAGCTCACCGAATGACAGGGCTTACGAGCAGTACTTC
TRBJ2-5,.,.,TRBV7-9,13,CASSFGLEGAQYF,TGTGCCAGCAGCTTCGGGCTAGAAGGGGCCCAGTACTTC
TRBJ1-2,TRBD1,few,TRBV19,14,CASSPNRDRESYTF,TGTGCCAGTAGTCCTAACCGGGACAGGGAAAGCTACACCTTC
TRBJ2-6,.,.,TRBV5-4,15,CASSTTGTGANVLTF,TGTGCCAGCAGCACTACAGGGACTGGGGCCAACGTCCTGACTTTC
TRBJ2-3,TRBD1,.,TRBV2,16,CASSAPGQLYTDTQYF,TGTGCCAGCAGTGCCCCGGGACAGCTTTACACAGATACGCAGTATTTT
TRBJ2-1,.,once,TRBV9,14,CASSVGPGRNEQFF,TGTGCCAGCAGCGTAGGCCCGGGGCGGAATGAGCAGTTCTTC
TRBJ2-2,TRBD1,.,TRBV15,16,CATSADRGHYTGELFF,TGTGCCACCAGCGCTGACAGGGGGCACTACACCGGGGAGCTGTTTTTT
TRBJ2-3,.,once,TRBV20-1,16,CSASAFGVSSTDTQYF,TGCAGTGCTAGTGCCTTCGGGGTCTCTAGCACAGATACGCAGTATTTT
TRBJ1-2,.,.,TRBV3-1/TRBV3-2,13,CASSQRLNYGYTF,TGTGCCAGCAGCCAAAGACTGAACTATGGCTACACCTTC
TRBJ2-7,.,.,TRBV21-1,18,CASSTPVTGTSGTYEQYF,TGTGCCAGCAGCACCCCCGTGACCGGGACTAGCGGAACCTACGAGCAGTACTTC
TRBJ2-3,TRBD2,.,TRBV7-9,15,CASSPGTSGGDTQYF,TGTGCCAGCAGCCCCGGGACTAGCGGGGGAGATACGCAGTATTTT
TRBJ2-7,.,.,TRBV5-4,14,CASSLVGTGYEQYF,TGTGCCAGCAGCTTGGTAGGGACGGGCTACGAGCAGTACTTC
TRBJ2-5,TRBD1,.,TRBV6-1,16,CASSEARLGGEKTQYF,TGTGCCAGCAGTGAAGCGCGGTTAGGGGGCGAAAAGACCCAGTACTTC
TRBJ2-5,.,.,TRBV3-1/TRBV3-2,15,CASSHLGAGKGTQYF,TGTGCCAGCAGCCACCTAGGGGCCGGAAAAGGGACCCAGTACTTC
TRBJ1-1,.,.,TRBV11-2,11,CASSRKTEAFF,TGTGCCAGCAGTCGTAAAACTGAAGCTTTCTTT
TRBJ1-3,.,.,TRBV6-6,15,CASSTYPSSGNTIYF,TGTGCCAGCAGTACCTACCCGAGCTCTGGAAACACCATATATTTT
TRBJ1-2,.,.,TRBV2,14,CAIPTGTGSYGYTF,TGTGCCATACCAACAGGGACGGGGAGCTATGGCTACACCTTC
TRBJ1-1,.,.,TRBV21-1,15,CASSNPTGVNTEAFF,TGTGCCAGCAGCAACCCGACAGGGGTGAACACTGAAGCTTTCTTT
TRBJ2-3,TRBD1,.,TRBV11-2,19,CASSPRPGTGSRRPDTQYF,TGTGCCAGCAGCCCACGACCCGGGACAGGGTCGCGACGGCCAGATACGCAGTATTTT
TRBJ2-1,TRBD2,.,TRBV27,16,CASSPDPSGSRNEQFF,TGTGCCAGCAGTCCGGACCCTAGCGGGAGTCGCAATGAGCAGTTCTTC
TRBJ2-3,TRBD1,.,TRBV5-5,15,CASSIGQGALDTQYF,TGTGCCAGCAGCATAGGACAGGGGGCATTAGATACGCAGTATTTT
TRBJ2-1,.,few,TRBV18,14,CASSRGSSYNEQFF,TGTGCCAGCTCCCGGGGGAGCTCCTACAATGAGCAGTTCTTC
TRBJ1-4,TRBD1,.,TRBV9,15,CASSPSGQGREKLFF,TGTGCCAGCAGCCCTTCGGGACAGGGACGCGAAAAACTGTTTTTT
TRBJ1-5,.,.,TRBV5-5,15,CASSLDPGRGQPQHF,TGTGCCAGCAGCTTGGATCCAGGGAGGGGTCAGCCCCAGCATTTT
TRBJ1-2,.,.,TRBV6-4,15,CASSDSYGANYGYTF,TGTGCCAGCAGTGACTCGTACGGAGCCAACTATGGCTACACCTTC
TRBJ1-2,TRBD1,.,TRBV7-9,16,CASRLTGTGLEERAFF,TGTGCCAGCAGACTGACCGGGACAGGCCTAGAAGAAAGGGCCTTCTTC
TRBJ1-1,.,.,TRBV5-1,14,CASSLSGGITEAFF,TGCGCCAGCAGCCTTTCCGGGGGAATCACTGAAGCTTTCTTT
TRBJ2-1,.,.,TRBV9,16,CASSEGGGVPPNEQFF,TGTGCCAGCAGCGAGGGGGGCGGAGTCCCCCCCAATGAGCAGTTCTTC
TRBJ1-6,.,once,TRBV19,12,CASSNRNSPLHF,TGTGCCAGTAGTAACCGTAATTCACCCCTCCACTTT
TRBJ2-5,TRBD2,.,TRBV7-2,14,CASSFLGLVETQYF,TGTGCCAGCAGCTTCCTGGGACTAGTTGAGACCCAGTACTTC
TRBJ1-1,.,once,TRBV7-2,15,CASSLMQGLNTEAFF,TGTGCCAGCAGCTTGATGCAGGGGTTGAACACTGAAGCTTTCTTT
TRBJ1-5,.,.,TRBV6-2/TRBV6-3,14,CASSYVSRNQPQHF,TGTGCCAGCAGTTACGTCAGTCGCAATCAGCCCCAGCATTTT
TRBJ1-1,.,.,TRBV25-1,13,CASSPGGRTEAFF,TGTGCCAGCAGTCCCGGTGGGAGGACTGAAGCTTTCTTT
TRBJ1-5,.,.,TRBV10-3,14,CATTDKYSNQPQHF,TGTGCCACCACGGATAAGTATAGCAATCAGCCCCAGCATTTT
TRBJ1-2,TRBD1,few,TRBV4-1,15,CASSVGQSINYGYTF,TGCGCCAGCAGCGTGGGACAGTCCATTAACTATGGCTACACCTTC
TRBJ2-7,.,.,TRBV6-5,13,CASSYSGSYEQYF,TGTGCCAGCAGTTACTCAGGGTCCTACGAGCAGTACTTC
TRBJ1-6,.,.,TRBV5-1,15,CASSLEGLDNSPLHF,TGCGCCAGCAGCTTGGAGGGGTTGGATAATTCACCCCTCCACTTT
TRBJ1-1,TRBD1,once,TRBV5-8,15,CASSPDRGRNTEAFF,TGTGCCAGCAGCCCGGACAGGGGGCGGAACACTGAAGCTTTCTTT
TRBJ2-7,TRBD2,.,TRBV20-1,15,CSASSGTSGSYEQYF,TGCAGTGCTAGTTCCGGGACTAGCGGCTCCTACGAGCAGTACTTC
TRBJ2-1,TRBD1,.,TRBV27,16,CASSQAGTGTYNEQFF,TGTGCCAGCAGTCAAGCCGGGACAGGGACCTACAATGAGCAGTTCTTC
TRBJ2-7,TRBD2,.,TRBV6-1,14,CASRPGGGSYEQYF,TGTGCCAGCAGGCCCGGGGGGGGGTCCTACGAGCAGTACTTC
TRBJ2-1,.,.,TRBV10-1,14,CASSESGSYNEQFF,TGCGCCAGCAGTGAGAGCGGTTCTTACAATGAGCAGTTCTTC
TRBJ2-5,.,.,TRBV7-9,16,CASSFGQGTYQETQYF,TGTGCCAGCAGCTTCGGCCAGGGCACCTACCAAGAGACCCAGTACTTC
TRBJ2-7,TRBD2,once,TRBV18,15,CASSPSGRISYEQYF,TGTGCCAGCTCACCTAGCGGGAGGATCTCCTACGAGCAGTACTTC
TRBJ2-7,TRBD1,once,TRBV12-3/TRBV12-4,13,CASSQGQAYEQYF,TGTGCCAGCAGCCAGGGACAGGCCTACGAGCAGTACTTC
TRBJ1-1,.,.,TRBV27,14,CASSVAGISTEAFF,TGTGCCAGCAGTGTCGCAGGGATTAGCACTGAAGCTTTCTTT
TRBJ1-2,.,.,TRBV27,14,CASRRTSTNYGYTF,TGTGCCAGCAGGCGCACCTCTACTAACTATGGCTACACCTTC
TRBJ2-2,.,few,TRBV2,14,CASSEMGRTGELFF,TGTGCCAGCAGTGAAATGGGGAGGACCGGGGAGCTGTTTTTT
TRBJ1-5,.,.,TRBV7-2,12,CASSLGNQPQHF,TGTGCCAGCAGCTTAGGAAATCAGCCCCAGCATTTT
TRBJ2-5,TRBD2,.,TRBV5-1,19,CASSWGLAGVMRHQETQYF,TGCGCCAGCAGCTGGGGACTAGCGGGGGTCATGAGGCACCAAGAGACCCAGTACTTC
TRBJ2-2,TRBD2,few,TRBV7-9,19,CASSVWGTSGRPNTGELFF,TGTGCCAGCAGCGTATGGGGGACTAGCGGGAGACCAAACACCGGGGAGCTGTTTTTT
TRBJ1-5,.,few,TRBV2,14,CASSELLTNQPQHF,TGTGCCAGCAGTGAGCTCCTGACTAATCAGCCCCAGCATTTT
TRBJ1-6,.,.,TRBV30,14,CACRGSSYNSPLHF,TGTGCCTGCCGGGGCAGCTCCTATAATTCACCCCTCCACTTT